Below, 26 T cell receptor beta chains from the same sample are listed, as sequenced in a study of blood T cells in healthy people across ages. A second about 7 to 11 cycle PCR used barcoded and J-beta primers. TCRdb ran MiXCR on the 5' RACE reads and lists one entry per CDR3 protein. The profile shows some 900,000 distinct CDR3 sequences, under 50% of them singletons. The source material was blood. All receptors derive from a man younger than 40 in good health.

V and J are TRBV20-1 and TRBJ2-5; D is perhaps TRBD1 (5 bases). This CDR3 has 18 residues. In germline, CDR1 is DFQATT, CDR2 SNEGSKA (reference sequence). V shed 2 bases and J shed 5 bases, with 27 bases lying between them. CDR3 in amino acids: CSARRRISAGIVWETQYF. The CDR3 DNA sequence: TGCAGTGCTAGAAGAAGAATCTCGGCAGGGATAGTTTGGGAGACCCAGTACTTC.

This chain uses TRBV6-5 with TRBJ2-1; TRBD1 might be the D (5 bases). V gave up 7 bases and J gave up 4 bases, with 14 bases separating them. Germline V gives CDR1 MNHEY, CDR2 SVGAGI. The CDR3 has 14 residues. CDR3 region: CASNHRPDYNEQFF. The DNA of the CDR3 is TGTGCCAGCAACCACAGGCCTGATTACAATGAGCAGTTCTTC.

The chain couples TRBV28 to TRBJ2-4; the D call may be TRBD1 or TRBD2 (5 bases each). The tail of the sequence fits TRBJ2-7 better, so the J call may be wrong. Per the germline V gene, CDR1 is MDHEN and CDR2 is SYDVKM. The CDR3 runs 16 residues. The CDR3, as DNA: TGTGCCAGCAGTGAAAGGGACGGCCAACCCACCTACGAGCAGTACTTC. The encoded protein is CASSERDGQPTYEQYF.

This clonotype was seen only a few times. The J gene is TRBJ2-1, the V gene TRBV6-6; D perhaps matches TRBD1 (6 bases). This CDR3 is 15 amino acids long. Germline-derived CDR1 and CDR2 are MNHNY and SVGAGI (reference sequence). Trimming left V 5 bases short and J 2 bases short, with 13 bases between. The CDR3 DNA is TGTGCCAGCAGTGACGGACAGACGGCCTACAATGAGCAGTTCTTC. Translation gives CASSDGQTAYNEQFF.

This clonotype has just a few counts. The V and J genes are TRBV7-2 and TRBJ2-1; 10 positions agree with TRBD2. The CDR3 contains 18 residues. After removal of 4 bases from V and 3 bases from J, the junction contained 12 bases not matched to a gene. In germline, CDR1 is SGHTA, CDR2 FQGNSA. Here the CDR3 reads CASSSSSISSGGYNEQFF. The DNA for the CDR3 is TGTGCCAGCAGCTCCAGCTCCATCTCTAGCGGGGGCTACAATGAGCAGTTCTTC. Filled out from reference TRBV7-2 and TRBJ2-1, the complete variable domain reads GAGVSQSPSNKVTEKGKDVELRCDPISGHTALYWYRQSLGQGLEFLIYFQGNSAPDKSGLPSDRFSAERTGGSVSTLTIQRTQQEDSAVYLCASSSSSISSGGYNEQFFGPGTRLTVL.

The chain combines TRBV6-5 with TRBJ2-3; 9 bases fit TRBD2. The J segment lost 1 base and the V segment lost 4 bases, leaving 3 bases of the junction unmatched. CDR1 MNHEY and CDR2 SVGAGI come from the germline V gene. The CDR3 covers 15 residues. CDR3 nucleotide sequence: TGTGCCAGCAGTTTAAAGCGGGGGGGCACAGATACGCAGTATTTT. As protein: CASSLKRGGTDTQYF.

The chain couples TRBV27 to TRBJ1-5; TRBD1 matches at 9 bases. Germline assignment: CDR1 MNHEY and CDR2 SMNVEV (reference sequence). CDR3 size: 17 residues. Unmatched junction bases numbered 12, after V lost 3 bases and J lost 6 bases. In DNA form, the CDR3 reads TGTGCCAGCAGTTTGAGGGCACAGGGGGCGCGGATTCAGCCCCAGCATTTT. Amino acid sequence: CASSLRAQGARIQPQHF.

This sequence joins TRBV12-3 or TRBV12-4 and TRBJ2-1; possibly TRBD1 for D (5 bases). The DNA matches TRBJ2-7 better at its end, which makes the J call doubtful. The CDR3 covers 15 residues. CDR3 in amino acids: CASSQGAFAYNEQYF. The CDR3 nucleotides are TGTGCCAGCAGTCAAGGGGCTTTTGCCTACAATGAGCAGTACTTC.

This clonotype has more than one count but fewer than ten. This chain connects TRBV5-6 to TRBJ2-1; TRBD2 matches 12 bases. The CDR3 consists of 16 residues. V shed 5 bases and J 4 bases; nucleotides not matched to a gene: 7. Germline CDR1 SGHDT, CDR2 YYEEEE. CDR3 loop: CASRYRTSGGYNEQFF. CDR3 coding DNA: TGTGCCAGCAGATACCGTACTAGCGGGGGGTACAATGAGCAGTTCTTC.

The table lists this clonotype with a few counts. This sequence joins TRBV12-3 or TRBV12-4 and TRBJ1-4, with unresolved D. The V end was cut by 6 bases, the J end by 8 bases, with 13 bases between. This CDR3 contains 13 residues. This CDR3 is CASRMLDGEKLFF. The CDR3 DNA reads as TGTGCCAGCAGAATGTTGGACGGAGAAAAACTGTTTTTT.

The V and J genes are TRBV29-1 and TRBJ2-2, with 11 bases lining up with TRBD2. The germline V gene encodes CDR1 SQVTM and CDR2 ANQGSEA. This CDR3 has 16 residues. J was trimmed by 3 bases and V by 4 bases; bases with no gene match: 7. The CDR3 DNA sequence: TGCAGCGTTGCGTTAGCGGGGGGGCCGCACACCGGGGAGCTGTTTTTT. Translated: CSVALAGGPHTGELFF.

A few counts support this clonotype. The V and J genes are TRBV29-1 and TRBJ1-4, with D perhaps matching TRBD1 (5 bases). V lost 6 bases and J lost 8, with 10 bases in between. Per the germline V gene, CDR1 is SQVTM and CDR2 is ANQGSEA. The CDR3 has 11 amino acids. Written as DNA, the CDR3 is TGCAGCGTCCTCCGGGGGGAAAAACTGTTTTTT. Amino acid sequence: CSVLRGEKLFF.

This clonotype came up a few times. V gene TRBV27 combines with J gene TRBJ2-7; 7 nucleotides match TRBD1. The CDR3 contains 14 residues. Germline V gene lookup returns CDR1 MNHEY and CDR2 SMNVEV (reference sequence). The trim removed 4 bases at V and 2 bases at J, leaving 5 bases unmatched. In DNA form, the CDR3 reads TGTGCCAGCAGTTCCTTACAGGGGACCTACGAGCAGTACTTC. This translates into CASSSLQGTYEQYF.

With respect to this clonotype: The junction departs from the called germline gene at one end, perhaps through a read error. CDR3 in DNA: TGTGCTAGCAGCCTGTACCGGGAGGGGACCCAGTACTTC. This sequence encodes CASSLYREGTQYF. This chain uses TRBV7-7 with TRBJ2-5; 8 nucleotides line up with TRBD2. Germline V gene data show CDR1 as SSHAT and CDR2 as FNYEAQ (reference sequence). CDR3 length: 13 residues.

The chain uses TRBV6-5 and TRBJ2-5; TRBD1 aligns across 7 bases. The junction had 4 bases not matched to a gene; V was cut back by 5 bases and J by 1 base. Germline assignment: CDR1 MNHEY and CDR2 SVGAGI. CDR3 length equals 14 residues. CDR3 sequence: CASSDRAIQETQYF. CDR3 DNA: TGTGCCAGCAGTGACAGGGCCATCCAAGAGACCCAGTACTTC.

This clonotype has more than one count but fewer than ten. Relative to the germline gene, one junction end is altered; a read error may explain this. The genes are TRBV20-1 and TRBJ2-1; a weak D match, TRBD2 (6 bases). This CDR3 has 11 residues. CDR1 DFQATT and CDR2 SNEGSKA come from the germline V gene (reference sequence). The CDR3 sequence: CSARDYHEQFF. In DNA, the CDR3 is TGCAGTGCTAGGGACTACCATGAGCAGTTCTTC.

This clonotype showed up just a few times. The CDR3 DNA reads as TGTGCCAGCAGTCGGACAGGGGGCACTGAAGCTTTCTTT. This gives the protein CASSRTGGTEAFF. The chain recombines TRBV6-1 with TRBJ1-1; TRBD1 matches at 10 bases. CDR1 is MNHNS, CDR2 SASEGT, per germline. CDR3 size: 13 residues. J lost 4 bases, V lost 5 bases, and 1 base had no gene match.

This clonotype has only a few counts. The J gene is TRBJ2-5, the V gene TRBV7-2; 15 nucleotides align to TRBD2. This CDR3 has 16 residues. The ends lost 6 bases at V and 4 bases at J; junction bases unmatched: 6. CDR1 is SGHTA, CDR2 FQGNSA, per germline. The CDR3 spells CASRIPGLAGGETQYF. CDR3 bases: TGTGCCAGCAGGATCCCGGGACTAGCGGGGGGAGAGACCCAGTACTTC.

This clonotype showed up many times. CDR3 loop: CASSFDGVVYEQYF. The DNA of the CDR3 is TGTGCCAGCAGTTTCGACGGTGTGGTATACGAGCAGTACTTC. V and J are TRBV6-2 or TRBV6-3 and TRBJ2-7; no definite D call. Between the trimmed V and J ends, which lost 4 bases and 4 bases, there was a span of 14 bases. This CDR3 has 14 residues. Germline CDR1 and CDR2: MNHEY and SVGEGT.

The CDR3 DNA reads TGTGCCAGCAGTGCGACAGGGGCAGATACGCAGTATTTT. It yields the protein CASSATGADTQYF. This chain connects TRBV12-3 or TRBV12-4 to TRBJ2-3; TRBD1 aligns across 8 bases. With 5 bases clipped from V and 4 bases from J, the junction kept 2 bases outside the gene matches. The CDR3 loop spans 13 amino acids.

This sequence joins TRBV28 and TRBJ2-6, with D possibly being TRBD2 (6 bases). The CDR3 contains 14 residues. Germline V gives CDR1 MDHEN, CDR2 SYDVKM. Trimming pared 4 bases from V and 3 bases from J, leaving 7 bases between. The CDR3 region has the DNA TGTGCCAGCAGTTGGGACTTTGGGGCCAACGTCCTGACTTTC. This sequence encodes CASSWDFGANVLTF. Variable domain in full (rest from reference TRBV28 and TRBJ2-6): DVKVTQSSRYLVKRTGEKVFLECVQDMDHENMFWYRQDPGLGLRLIYFSYDVKMKEKGDIPEGYSVSREKKERFSLILESASTNQTSMYLCASSWDFGANVLTFGAGSRLTVL.

Note on this clonotype: Mismatch with germline at one junction end may stem from a read error. V is TRBV29-1 and J is TRBJ2-3; D possibly corresponds to TRBD2 (6 bases). The CDR3 totals 13 residues. CDR1 is SQVTM, CDR2 ANQGSEA, per germline. As DNA, the CDR3 is TGCAGCGTAGAAGTAGGGGCGGGGGATACGCAGTATTTT. Encoded protein: CSVEVGAGDTQYF.

In its sample, this clonotype was seen many times. The chain employs TRBV3-1 and TRBJ2-6; possibly TRBD1 or TRBD2 for D (5 bases each). The CDR3 is made up of 18 amino acids. CDR1 is LGHDT and CDR2 is YNNKEL in the germline V gene (reference sequence). The V end lost 1 base, the J end lost 0 bases, and 13 bases lay between the germline ends. CDR3 amino acids: CASSQATARGSGANVLTF. In DNA form, the CDR3 reads TGTGCCAGCAGCCAAGCGACAGCCCGGGGCTCTGGGGCCAACGTCCTGACTTTC. Looking up the rest from reference TRBV3-1 and TRBJ2-6 gives the full variable domain: DTAVSQTPKYLVTQMGNDKSIKCEQNLGHDTMYWYKQDSKKFLKIMFSYNNKELIINETVPNRFSPKSPDKAHLNLHINSLELGDSAVYFCASSQATARGSGANVLTFGAGSRLTVL.

V gene TRBV5-1 combines with J gene TRBJ2-3; D is ambiguous. V lost 6 bases and J 2 bases, leaving 16 bases between the germline ends. The CDR3 covers 15 residues. CDR1 SGHRS and CDR2 YFSETQ come from the germline V gene. CDR3 protein: CASTETISYTDTQYF. DNA for the CDR3: TGCGCCAGCACTGAAACGATCAGCTACACAGATACGCAGTATTTT.

This clonotype was detected ten times or more. The genes are TRBV2 and TRBJ2-3, with TRBD2 matching over 9 bases. After removal of 4 bases from V and 1 base from J, the junction contained 6 bases not matched to a gene. CDR1 is SNHLY, CDR2 FYNNEI, per germline. The CDR3 has 16 residues. The CDR3 spells CASSGPTSGRTDTQYF. CDR3 nucleotides: TGTGCCAGCAGTGGGCCGACTAGCGGACGCACAGATACGCAGTATTTT.

This sequence joins TRBV5-1 and TRBJ2-1, with a possible D match to TRBD2 (7 bases). The DNA end favors TRBJ2-7, so the J call may be wrong. This CDR3 comprises 16 residues. CDR1 and CDR2 from the germline V gene are SGHRS and YFSETQ. The CDR3 spells CASSLRGGGTNNEQYF. In DNA, the CDR3 is TGCGCCAGCAGCCTAAGAGGGGGGGGGACAAACAATGAGCAGTACTTC.